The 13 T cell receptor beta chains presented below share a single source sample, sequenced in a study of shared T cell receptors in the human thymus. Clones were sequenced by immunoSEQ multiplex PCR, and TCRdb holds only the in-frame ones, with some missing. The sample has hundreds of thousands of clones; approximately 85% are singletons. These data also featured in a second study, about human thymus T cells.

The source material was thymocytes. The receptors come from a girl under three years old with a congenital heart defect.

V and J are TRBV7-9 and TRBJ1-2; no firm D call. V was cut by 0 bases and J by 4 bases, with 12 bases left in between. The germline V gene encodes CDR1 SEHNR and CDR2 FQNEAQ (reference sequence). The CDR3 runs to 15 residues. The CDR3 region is CASSLAGRPFYGYTF. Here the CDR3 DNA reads TGTGCCAGCAGCTTAGCGGGCAGACCGTTCTATGGCTACACCTTC.

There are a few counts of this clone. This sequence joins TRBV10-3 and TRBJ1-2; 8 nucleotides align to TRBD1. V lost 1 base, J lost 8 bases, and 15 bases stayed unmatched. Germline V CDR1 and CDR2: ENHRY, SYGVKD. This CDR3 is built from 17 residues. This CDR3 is CAISEFCTGQGPLGYTF. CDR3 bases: TGTGCCATCAGTGAGTTCTGTACCGGACAGGGCCCCCTAGGCTACACCTTC.

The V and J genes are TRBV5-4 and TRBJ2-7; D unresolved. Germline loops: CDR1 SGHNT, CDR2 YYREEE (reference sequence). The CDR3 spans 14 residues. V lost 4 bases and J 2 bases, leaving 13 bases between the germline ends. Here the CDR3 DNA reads TGTGCCAGCAGCCCCTCGGTCTCGACCTACGAGCAGTACTTC. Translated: CASSPSVSTYEQYF.

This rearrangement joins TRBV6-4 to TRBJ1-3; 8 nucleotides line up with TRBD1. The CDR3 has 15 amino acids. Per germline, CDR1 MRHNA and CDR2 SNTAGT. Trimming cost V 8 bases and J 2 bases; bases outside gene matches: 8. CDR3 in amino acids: CASPPTGGTGNTIYF. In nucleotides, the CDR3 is TGTGCCAGCCCCCCTACAGGGGGAACTGGAAACACCATATATTTT.

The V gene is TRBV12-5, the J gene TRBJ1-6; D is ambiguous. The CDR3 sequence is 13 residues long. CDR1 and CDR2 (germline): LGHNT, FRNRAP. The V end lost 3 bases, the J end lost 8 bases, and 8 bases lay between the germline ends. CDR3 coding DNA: TGTGCTAGTGGTTTCCGCTCGGATTCACCCCTCCACTTT. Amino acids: CASGFRSDSPLHF.

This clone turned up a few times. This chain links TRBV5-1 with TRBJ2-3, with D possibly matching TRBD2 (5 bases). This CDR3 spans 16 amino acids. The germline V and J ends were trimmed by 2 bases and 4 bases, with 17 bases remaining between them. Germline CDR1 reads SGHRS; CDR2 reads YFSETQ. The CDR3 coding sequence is TGCGCCAGCAGCTTTGTGGAGCCGGGGTCCGCAGATACGCAGTATTTT. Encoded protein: CASSFVEPGSADTQYF.

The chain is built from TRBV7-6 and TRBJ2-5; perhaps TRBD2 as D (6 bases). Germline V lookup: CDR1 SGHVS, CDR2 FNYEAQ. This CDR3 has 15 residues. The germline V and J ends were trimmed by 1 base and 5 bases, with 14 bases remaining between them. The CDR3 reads CASSLGGVLWETQYF. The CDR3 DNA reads TGTGCCAGCAGCTTAGGCGGGGTATTGTGGGAGACCCAGTACTTC.

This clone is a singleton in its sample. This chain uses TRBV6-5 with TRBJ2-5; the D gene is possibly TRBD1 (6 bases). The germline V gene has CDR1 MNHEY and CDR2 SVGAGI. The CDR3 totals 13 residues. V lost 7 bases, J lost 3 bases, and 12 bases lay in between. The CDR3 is CASTEDRKETQYF. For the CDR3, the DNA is TGTGCCAGCACAGAGGACAGAAAAGAGACCCAGTACTTC.

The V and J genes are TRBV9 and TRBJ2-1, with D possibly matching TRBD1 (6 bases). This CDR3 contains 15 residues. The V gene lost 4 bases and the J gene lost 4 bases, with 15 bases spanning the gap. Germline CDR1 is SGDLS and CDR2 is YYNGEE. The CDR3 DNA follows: TGTGCCAGCAGCCCCCAACAGGGTCGGTACAATGAGCAGTTCTTC. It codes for CASSPQQGRYNEQFF. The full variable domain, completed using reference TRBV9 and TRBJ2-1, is DSGVTQTPKHLITATGQRVTLRCSPRSGDLSVYWYQQSLDQGLQFLIQYYNGEERAKGNILERFSAQQFPDLHSELNLSSLELGDSALYFCASSPQQGRYNEQFFGPGTRLTVL.

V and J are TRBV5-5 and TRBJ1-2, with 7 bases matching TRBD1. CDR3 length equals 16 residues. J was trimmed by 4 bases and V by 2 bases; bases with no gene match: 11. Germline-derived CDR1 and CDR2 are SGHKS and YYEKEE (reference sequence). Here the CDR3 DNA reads TGTGCCAGCAGCTTCGACAGGGAGAAAGAGAGCTATGGCTACACCTTC. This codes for CASSFDREKESYGYTF.

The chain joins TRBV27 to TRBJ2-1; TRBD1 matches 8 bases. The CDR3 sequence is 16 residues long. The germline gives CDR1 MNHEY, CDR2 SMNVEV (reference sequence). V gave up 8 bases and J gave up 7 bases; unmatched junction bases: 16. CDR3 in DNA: TGTGCCAGCTCCTTCCGCTCGGGACAGGCGGGGAATGAGCAGTTCTTC. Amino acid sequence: CASSFRSGQAGNEQFF.

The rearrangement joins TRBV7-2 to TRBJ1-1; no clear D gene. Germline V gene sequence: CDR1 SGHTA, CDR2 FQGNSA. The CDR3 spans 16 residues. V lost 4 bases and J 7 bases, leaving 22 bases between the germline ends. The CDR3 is CASSSLHSPAALEAFF. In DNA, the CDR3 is TGTGCCAGCAGCTCCCTTCACAGCCCAGCAGCCCTTGAAGCTTTCTTT.

The CDR3 reads CARSPIGQGDIFYREKLFF. DNA of the CDR3: TGTGCCAGAAGCCCGATCGGACAGGGGGATATTTTCTATAGGGAAAAACTGTTTTTT. V is TRBV5-3 and J is TRBJ1-4; 10 bases match TRBD1. TRBV5-3 falls under the ORF class, with uncertain function. The CDR3 has 19 amino acids. V lost 4 bases to trimming and J lost 8 bases; unmatched junction nucleotides: 20.